This T cell receptor beta chain was sequenced during a study of T cell changes during pregnancy in multiple sclerosis. The germline V gene encodes CDR1 LNHDA and CDR2 SQIVND (reference sequence). The V end was cut by 7 bases, the J end by 7 bases, with 17 bases between. The CDR3 loop spans 14 amino acids. The assay was immunoSEQ multiplex PCR, and TCRdb's table has in-frame clones only and misses some. The table includes about 75,000 clones, 94% detected once. This TCR came from a female donor with multiple sclerosis, enrolled in a pregnancy study. Specimen: CD4+ T cells from peripheral blood mononuclear cells, collected after pregnancy. The J gene is TRBJ1-5, the V gene TRBV19; D ambiguous. The CDR3, as DNA: TGTGCCAGTACTCGATCTCGGGGAGGCCAGCCCCAGCATTTT. Translating gives CASTRSRGGQPQHF.